A selection of T cell receptor beta chains follows, all from one sample in a study of identical twins. TCRdb processed the 5' RACE reads anew with MiXCR; each CDR3 protein has one entry. The sample has 500,000 or so distinct CDR3 sequences; 14% are singletons. In addition, the sample was reused for a study of yellow fever vaccine responses in identical twins.

The source material was CD4+ T cells sorted from blood. All receptors come from a woman between 18 and 29 years old in good health. The CDR3 runs from the conserved cysteine through the conserved F or W.

j_gene | v_gene | len | CDR3aa
TRBJ2-5 | TRBV29-1 | 11 | CSAVDPVDQYF
TRBJ2-7 | TRBV7-9 | 16 | CASSPTPLAGGYEQYF
TRBJ1-3 | TRBV25-1 | 13 | CASRTGAGNTIYF
TRBJ2-4 | TRBV3-1 | 12 | CASSQAQNIQYF
TRBJ2-3 | TRBV6-2/TRBV6-3 | 16 | CASTSHRTSGTDTQYF
TRBJ1-1 | TRBV18 | 15 | CASSPRGVEFYRAFF
TRBJ2-3 | TRBV6-5 | 14 | CASSYSRQTDTQYF
TRBJ2-3 | TRBV12-3/TRBV12-4 | 16 | CASGTSGASSTDTQYF
TRBJ1-2 | TRBV4-2 | 16 | CASSQDLGGEGYGYTF
TRBJ2-5 | TRBV6-1 | 13 | CASSQNPRGTQYF
TRBJ1-5 | TRBV28 | 13 | CASVVIMDQPQHF
TRBJ2-3 | TRBV4-3 | 13 | CASSQVLRDTQYF
TRBJ2-3 | TRBV9 | 16 | CASSVEDSGGPDTQYF
TRBJ2-2 | TRBV6-1 | 13 | CASRERPPGELFF
TRBJ1-1 | TRBV6-1 | 15 | CASRRGGRENTEAFF
TRBJ2-7 | TRBV15 | 16 | CATSRDPAPQSYEQYF
TRBJ2-7 | TRBV12-3/TRBV12-4 | 15 | CASSLTGRSLDEQYF
TRBJ2-7 | TRBV20-1 | 14 | CSARDRGQLYEQYF
TRBJ1-1 | TRBV10-3 | 15 | CAISESWGLDTEAFF
TRBJ2-7 | TRBV4-3 | 14 | CASSQDFGDYEQYF
TRBJ2-7 | TRBV2 | 15 | CASEGLASGSYEQYF
TRBJ1-5 | TRBV24-1 | 15 | CATSDPGLSNQPQHF
TRBJ2-5 | TRBV12-3/TRBV12-4 | 14 | CASSRLAGGETQYF
TRBJ2-5 | TRBV20-1 | 15 | CATGLAVQYQETQYF
TRBJ2-1 | TRBV12-3/TRBV12-4 | 14 | CASTHGIVRNEQFF
TRBJ1-1 | TRBV6-5 | 17 | CASSYPTNLQGGAEAFF
TRBJ2-1 | TRBV18 | 16 | CASSPPTSGVYNEQFF
TRBJ2-7 | TRBV6-2/TRBV6-3 | 12 | CASTDVAYEQYF
TRBJ1-1 | TRBV28 | 10 | CASSSNRAFF
TRBJ1-1 | TRBV7-9 | 14 | CASSLGGSATEAFF
TRBJ2-7 | TRBV7-2 | 13 | CASSFGRSYEQYF
TRBJ2-7 | TRBV6-1 | 13 | CASRMDRWDEQYF
TRBJ2-7 | TRBV20-1 | 15 | CSASPLDSDSGEQYF
TRBJ2-7 | TRBV6-2/TRBV6-3 | 16 | CASSPNGAGLKREQYF
TRBJ2-5 | TRBV19 | 16 | CASRSFRDGGQETQYF
TRBJ2-1 | TRBV4-3 | 17 | CASSQGSGTGSYNEQFF
TRBJ2-7 | TRBV6-1 | 11 | CATQGGYEQYF
TRBJ2-7 | TRBV4-2 | 15 | CASSQYSGDTYEQYF
TRBJ2-1 | TRBV10-2 | 16 | CASTQSSGRAYNEQFF
TRBJ2-2 | TRBV7-6 | 15 | CASSLSQRTTGELFF
TRBJ2-7 | TRBV20-1 | 14 | CSAPQGSVVYEQYF
TRBJ2-1 | TRBV4-3 | 15 | CASSQETDSYNEQFF
TRBJ2-5 | TRBV20-1 | 13 | CSASGTTQETQYF
TRBJ2-3 | TRBV7-9 | 14 | CASSYRTAADTQYF
TRBJ2-5 | TRBV6-2/TRBV6-3 | 14 | CASSDTGTEETQYF
TRBJ2-7 | TRBV29-1 | 13 | CSVRTGGSYEQYF
TRBJ2-7 | TRBV7-9 | 11 | CASSHEGTQYF
TRBJ2-6 | TRBV20-1 | 15 | CSAGQGAPGANVLTF
TRBJ1-1 | TRBV28 | 16 | CASSPRSGVVITEAFF
TRBJ2-1 | TRBV7-3 | 14 | CASSPAGASNEQFF
TRBJ2-7 | TRBV20-1 | 11 | CSAQGGYEQYF
TRBJ1-1 | TRBV11-2 | 19 | CASSLDGGWGRLLGTEAFF
TRBJ2-5 | TRBV20-1 | 12 | CSARNRGGTQYF
TRBJ2-3 | TRBV4-2 | 20 | CASSQEAWIAGASSTDTQYF
TRBJ1-1 | TRBV18 | 14 | CASSPITGETEAFF
TRBJ2-3 | TRBV30 | 12 | CAWSQAADTQYF
TRBJ2-2 | TRBV6-5 | 15 | CASGVTGTATGELFF
TRBJ2-3 | TRBV20-1 | 13 | CSARPGTTDTQYF
TRBJ1-6 | TRBV6-5 | 15 | CASSYPSQGNSPLHF